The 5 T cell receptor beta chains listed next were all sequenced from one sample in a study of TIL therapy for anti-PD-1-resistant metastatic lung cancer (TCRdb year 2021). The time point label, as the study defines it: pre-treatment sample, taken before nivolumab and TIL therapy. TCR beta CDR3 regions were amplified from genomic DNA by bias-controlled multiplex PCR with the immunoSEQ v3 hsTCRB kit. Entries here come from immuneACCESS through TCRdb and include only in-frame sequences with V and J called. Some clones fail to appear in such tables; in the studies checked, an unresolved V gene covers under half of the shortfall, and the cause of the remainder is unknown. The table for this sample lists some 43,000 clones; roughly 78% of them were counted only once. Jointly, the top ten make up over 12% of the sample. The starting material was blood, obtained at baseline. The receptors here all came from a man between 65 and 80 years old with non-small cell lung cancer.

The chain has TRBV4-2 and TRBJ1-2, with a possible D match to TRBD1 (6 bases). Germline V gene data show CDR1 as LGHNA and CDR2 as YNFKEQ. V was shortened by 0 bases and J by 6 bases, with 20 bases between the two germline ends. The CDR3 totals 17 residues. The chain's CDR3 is CASSQEVKQGIQDGYTF. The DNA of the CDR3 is TGTGCCAGCAGCCAAGAGGTTAAACAGGGAATACAGGATGGCTACACCTTC.

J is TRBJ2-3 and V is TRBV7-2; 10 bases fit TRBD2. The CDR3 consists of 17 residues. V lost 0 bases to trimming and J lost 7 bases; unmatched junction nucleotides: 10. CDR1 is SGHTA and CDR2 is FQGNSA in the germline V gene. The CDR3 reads CASSLASLAGVRYTQYF. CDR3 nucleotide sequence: TGTGCCAGCAGCTTAGCATCCCTAGCGGGAGTAAGATATACGCAGTATTTT.

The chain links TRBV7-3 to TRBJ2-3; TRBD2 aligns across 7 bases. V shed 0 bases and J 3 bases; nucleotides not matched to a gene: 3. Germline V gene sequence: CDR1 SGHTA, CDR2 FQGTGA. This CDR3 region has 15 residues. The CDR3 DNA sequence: TGTGCCAGCAGCTTAACGGGAGGGAGTACAGATACGCAGTATTTT. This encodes CASSLTGGSTDTQYF.

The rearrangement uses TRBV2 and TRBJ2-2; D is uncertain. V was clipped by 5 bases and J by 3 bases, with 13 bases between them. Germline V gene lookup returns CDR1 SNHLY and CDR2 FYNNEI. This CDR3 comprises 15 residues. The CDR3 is CASSLLGLDTGELFF. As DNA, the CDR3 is TGTGCCAGCAGTCTCCTAGGTCTTGACACCGGGGAGCTGTTTTTT.

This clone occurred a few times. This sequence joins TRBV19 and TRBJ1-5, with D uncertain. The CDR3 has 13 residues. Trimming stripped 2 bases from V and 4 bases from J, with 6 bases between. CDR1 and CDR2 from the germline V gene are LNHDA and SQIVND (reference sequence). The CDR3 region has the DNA TGTGCCAGTAGTATAAGGGTAAATCAGCCCCAGCATTTT. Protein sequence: CASSIRVNQPQHF.